The present entry profiles one TCR beta chain with its context. Clones were sequenced by immunoSEQ multiplex PCR, and TCRdb holds only the in-frame ones, with some missing. The sample lists 540,000 or so clones, approximately 80% occurring once. These data come from a study of shared T cell receptors in the human thymus. V was trimmed by 3 bases and J by 3 bases, leaving 18 bases between them. Germline V lookup: CDR1 MDHEN, CDR2 SYDVKM. CDR3 size: 17 residues. These data also featured in a second study, about human thymus T cells. That source reports: Among the donors, all were healthy Finnish infants having corrective surgery for congenital heart defects. The thymus tissue came from resections taken during corrective heart surgery. Across thymic and blood repertoires, the usage of V and J genes appeared to be biased. In unrelated individuals, thymic repertoires overlapped highly, according to related research.

This receptor was taken from a boy younger than two with a congenital heart defect. Material for sequencing was thymocytes. The chain is built from TRBV28 and TRBJ1-5; no definite D call. This CDR3 is CASSFLRREGSNQPQHF. In DNA form, the CDR3 reads TGTGCCAGCAGTTTTCTTCGGAGGGAGGGCTCCAATCAGCCCCAGCATTTT.